A selection of T cell receptor beta chains follows, all from one sample in a study of blood T cell repertoires in COVID-19. Measured with immunoSEQ multiplex PCR; TCRdb has only the in-frame clones, and not every one. The sample includes under 300,000 clones, approximately 86% of them seen just once. The specimen sequenced was peripheral blood. These receptor sequences come from a human donor in a cohort sampled during active COVID-19. Each CDR3 is given with its conserved first and last residue. The D gene is left open where the match is weak. Part of the rows lack a size; the others show once, few, many or a class for expanded clones.

clone size	D gene	J gene	V gene	CDR3 DNA	CDR3 protein
-	-	TRBJ2-7	TRBV10-3	TGTGCCATCAGTGAGACAGAGACTACGGGAGAGCAGTACTTC	CAISETETTGEQYF
-	TRBD2	TRBJ2-3	TRBV3-1/TRBV3-2	TGTGCCAGCACCCTAGCGGGGGGTGGTTCAGATACGCAGTATTTT	CASTLAGGGSDTQYF
-	-	TRBJ1-4	TRBV5-6	TGTGCCAGCAGCCTTATGGTCCTCCGTGCGCCAGAAAAACTGTTTTTT	CASSLMVLRAPEKLFF
-	TRBD1	TRBJ2-7	TRBV19	TGTGCCAGTAGTCCTCGGGGCAGGGGGTCCCACGAGCAGTACTTC	CASSPRGRGSHEQYF
once	TRBD1	TRBJ1-5	TRBV27	TGTGCCAGCAGTTTAAGGGGACAGGGAAATCAGCCCCAGCATTTT	CASSLRGQGNQPQHF
few	-	TRBJ1-5	TRBV5-4	TGTGCCAGCAGCTTGGGTGGGGCTAGCAATCAGCCCCAGCATTTT	CASSLGGASNQPQHF
-	-	TRBJ1-1	TRBV5-1	TGCGCCAGCAGCCAGGTGGGGGCCCCGGCCGCTGAAGCTTTCTTT	CASSQVGAPAAEAFF
once	-	TRBJ2-5	TRBV19	TGTGCCAGTAGTAGGGGCGGTAACCAAGAGACCCAGTACTTC	CASSRGGNQETQYF
once	-	TRBJ2-7	TRBV5-1	TGCGCCAGCAGGCCGGGTGCCTCCTACGAGCAGTACTTC	CASRPGASYEQYF
-	TRBD2	TRBJ2-1	TRBV11-3	TGTGCCAGCAGCTTATCCTGGGGGGGGGACAATGAGCAGTTCTTC	CASSLSWGGDNEQFF
-	TRBD2	TRBJ2-7	TRBV5-1	TGCGCCAGCAGCTCTGCTAGCGGAACCTACGAGCAGTACTTC	CASSSASGTYEQYF
-	-	TRBJ1-2	TRBV3-1/TRBV3-2	TGTGCCAGCAGCCCTTCGCTCGACAATCATGGCTACACCTTC	CASSPSLDNHGYTF
-	-	TRBJ1-2	TRBV10-3	TGTGCCATCAGTGAGTCGGTACTGACAGGTGCTTCAGGCTACACCTTC	CAISESVLTGASGYTF
-	-	TRBJ2-5	TRBV6-5	TGTGCCAGCAGCGCAGGACAGAGTCAAGAGACCCAGTACTTC	CASSAGQSQETQYF
-	TRBD1	TRBJ1-4	TRBV5-1	TGCGCCAGCAGCTCTCAAGGCCTTGGGACAGCTGGCAAACTGTTTTTT	CASSSQGLGTAGKLFF
-	TRBD2	TRBJ2-1	TRBV18	TGTGCCAGCTCACCACCCGGGGGACTAGCGGGAGTTCGTTCTGGTGAGCAGTTCTTC	CASSPPGGLAGVRSGEQFF
-	TRBD2	TRBJ2-3	TRBV6-2/TRBV6-3	TGTGCCAGCAGCCTCAGTCTAGCGGGGAGGACAGATACGCAGTATTTT	CASSLSLAGRTDTQYF
-	-	TRBJ2-7	TRBV5-5	TGTGCCAGCAGCACCCAAGGGGGCGGGGCGGCTATCGGAGAGCAGTACTTC	CASSTQGGGAAIGEQYF
once	TRBD1	TRBJ2-5	TRBV3-1/TRBV3-2	TGTGCCAGCAGTCCCAATTTAGGGGACAGCCAAGAGACCCAGTACTTC	CASSPNLGDSQETQYF
-	-	TRBJ1-2	TRBV5-8	TGTGCCAGCAGCTTGGCTTCCGGCTACACCTTC	CASSLASGYTF
-	TRBD1	TRBJ2-7	TRBV3-1/TRBV3-2	TGTGCCAGCAGCCAAGGACAGGGTTCCTACGAGCAGTACTTC	CASSQGQGSYEQYF
-	TRBD1	TRBJ1-6	TRBV15	TGTGCCACCAGCAGGAGGACAGGGGCGGATTCACCCCTCCACTTT	CATSRRTGADSPLHF
few	TRBD1	TRBJ2-7	TRBV7-9	TGTGCCAGCAGCTGGGGACAGGGGGTGGGAGAGCAGTACTTC	CASSWGQGVGEQYF
-	TRBD1	TRBJ1-1	TRBV19	TGTGCCACCCGGACAGGGGGGGACACTGAAGCTTTCTTT	CATRTGGDTEAFF
-	-	TRBJ2-1	TRBV5-1	TGCGCCACCACACAGGGGGGGGGATACAATGAGCAGTTCTTC	CATTQGGGYNEQFF
-	-	TRBJ1-1	TRBV2	TGTGCCAGCATGGTGAGGCACCTGAACACTGAAGCTTTCTTT	CASMVRHLNTEAFF
-	TRBD1	TRBJ1-3	TRBV10-3	TGTGCCATCAGTGGTTCACAGGGGGCTATCTCTGGAAACACCATATATTTT	CAISGSQGAISGNTIYF
-	TRBD2	TRBJ2-2	TRBV7-2	TGTGCCAGCAGCGCGCGTACTAGCGGGAGGGCCGGCGGGGAGCTGTTTTTT	CASSARTSGRAGGELFF
-	TRBD2	TRBJ2-1	TRBV5-1	TGCGCCAGCAGCTTGGCTAGCGGGGGCAATGAGCAGTTCTTC	CASSLASGGNEQFF
-	TRBD1	TRBJ1-5	TRBV6-5	TGTGCCAGCAGCGAGGGACAGGGTGACAATCAGCCCCAGCATTTT	CASSEGQGDNQPQHF
-	TRBD2	TRBJ2-7	TRBV6-5	TGTGCCAGCAGTAAGGGAGGGTACTACGAGCAGTACTTC	CASSKGGYYEQYF
-	-	TRBJ2-4	TRBV7-2	TGTGCCAGCAGCCAGAGGCGGGCTCTAGCCAAAAACATTCAGTACTTC	CASSQRRALAKNIQYF
-	-	TRBJ2-6	TRBV4-2	TGTGCCAGCAGCCAAGAGGGCCTGGGGCAGGGCTTCGCTGGGGCCAACGTCCTGACTTTC	CASSQEGLGQGFAGANVLTF
-	TRBD2	TRBJ2-7	TRBV7-3	TGTGCCAGCAGCTTAACCAGGGCGGGGGAGTTTCCCTACGAGCAGTACTTC	CASSLTRAGEFPYEQYF
-	-	TRBJ1-2	TRBV19	TGTGCCAGTAGTATCGGGGCAGGGGTGAAGGGCTACACCTTC	CASSIGAGVKGYTF
-	-	TRBJ2-7	TRBV7-2	TGTGCCAGCAGCCAACAGGTCACCGAGCAGTACTTC	CASSQQVTEQYF